This is a list of T cell receptor beta chains from one sample in a study of shared clonotypes between healthy human individuals. Sequenced by immunoSEQ multiplex PCR; TCRdb stores in-frame clones only, minus some. The table records about 2.1 million clones, approximately 94% of them present only once. Specimen: naive CD8+ T cells from PBMCs. The receptors stem from a man in his late teens or twenties in good health. Some clones in this sample may be carry-over from other donors' samples. The CDR3 runs from the conserved cysteine through the conserved F or W. The order of the fields is CDR3 DNA, CDR3 protein, D gene, clone size, J gene, V gene. A D gene is named only where the DNA matches it firmly. Only some rows state a clone size, as once, few, many or a class for expanded clones.

TGCGCCAGCAGCCAAGAATCCACGTCCTACGAGCAGTACTTC,CASSQESTSYEQYF,-,-,TRBJ2-7,TRBV4-1
TGTGCCATCAGTGAGTCGATCGGGACAGGGTTATACGAGCAGTTCTTC,CAISESIGTGLYEQFF,TRBD1,-,TRBJ2-1,TRBV10-3
TGTGCCAGCAGTTTCCTCGGGGGGCCAGATACGCAGTATTTT,CASSFLGGPDTQYF,-,-,TRBJ2-3,TRBV27
TGTGCCAGCAGTTTCCTTTTTGGGGGAGAGTCAGAGGGCGACAATGAGCAGTTCTTC,CASSFLFGGESEGDNEQFF,-,-,TRBJ2-1,TRBV28
TGTGCCAGTAGTGACCGGACTAGCGCCGCAGATACGCAGTATTTT,CASSDRTSAADTQYF,TRBD2,once,TRBJ2-3,TRBV19
TGTGCCAGCAGAAGCGGGACTAGCGGGTCTCTCACAGATACGCAGTATTTT,CASRSGTSGSLTDTQYF,TRBD2,-,TRBJ2-3,TRBV6-8
TGTGCCAGCCTGGGACAGGGGTTTCCCTACGAGCAGTACTTC,CASLGQGFPYEQYF,TRBD1,once,TRBJ2-7,TRBV11-2
TGTGCCAGTAGTCAAAGGACCGCTAACTATGGCTACACCTTC,CASSQRTANYGYTF,-,-,TRBJ1-2,TRBV19
TGTGCCAGCAGTGTTGGGTTTTCCCACGAGCAGTACTTC,CASSVGFSHEQYF,-,-,TRBJ2-7,TRBV6-5
TGTGCCAGCAGCCCCGGACCGGGGGTTTATAGCAATCAGCCCCAGCATTTT,CASSPGPGVYSNQPQHF,-,-,TRBJ1-5,TRBV11-2
TGTGCCAGCAGTTTATGGGGGGCCTCCTACGAGCAGTACTTC,CASSLWGASYEQYF,-,-,TRBJ2-7,TRBV27
TGTGCCTGGAGAGAAGGTCAGGCTGACCAGCCCCAGCATTTT,CAWREGQADQPQHF,-,-,TRBJ1-5,TRBV30
TGTGCCAGCAGCCCTGACCCCAGTCAGCCCCAGCATTTT,CASSPDPSQPQHF,-,-,TRBJ1-5,TRBV9
TGTGCCAGCATCCTGACAGGCACAGATACGCAGTATTTT,CASILTGTDTQYF,-,-,TRBJ2-3,TRBV6-6
TGTGCCAGCAGCCACAGGACGGGACCTAATCAGCCCCAGCATTTT,CASSHRTGPNQPQHF,-,-,TRBJ1-5,TRBV11-2
TGTGCCAGCAGCTCCACGGACAGGAATCAGCCCCAGCATTTT,CASSSTDRNQPQHF,TRBD1,-,TRBJ1-5,TRBV7-8
TGTGCCAGCAGCCTCGATGGCCAGCCCCAGCATTTT,CASSLDGQPQHF,-,-,TRBJ1-5,TRBV7-9
TGTGCCAGCAGTACAGGGCTAGCTAACTATGGCTACACCTTC,CASSTGLANYGYTF,-,-,TRBJ1-2,TRBV27
TGTGCCAGCAGTTTCTTCCCGGGACAGGTGAGCTCCTACAATGAGCAGTTCTTC,CASSFFPGQVSSYNEQFF,TRBD1,-,TRBJ2-1,TRBV27
TGTGCCAGCAGCGTATCTAGCGGGAGACCAGATACGCAGTATTTT,CASSVSSGRPDTQYF,TRBD2,-,TRBJ2-3,TRBV9
TGTGCCAGCAGTCGTCCTCTTAACAGGGGTGGTGGTGGCTACACCTTC,CASSRPLNRGGGGYTF,TRBD1,-,TRBJ1-2,TRBV2
TGTGCCAGCAGTCACATCTCCTCGAGGACTAGCGGGTCTATCGATGAGCAGTTCTTC,CASSHISSRTSGSIDEQFF,TRBD2,once,TRBJ2-1,TRBV27
TGTGCCAGCAGCCCCGGACTGCTGGGGACCGGGGAGCTGTTTTTT,CASSPGLLGTGELFF,-,-,TRBJ2-2,TRBV7-9
TGTGCCAGCAGCTTAAAAGCGGCGGGCGGTGAGCAGTTCTTC,CASSLKAAGGEQFF,-,-,TRBJ2-1,TRBV7-3
TGTGCCAGCAGCTTACGCTTCTCCTACGAGCAGTACTTC,CASSLRFSYEQYF,-,-,TRBJ2-7,TRBV11-2
TGTGCCAGCAGCCAAGATCATAAGACCCAGTACTTC,CASSQDHKTQYF,-,-,TRBJ2-5,TRBV14
TGTGCCAGCAGTTTCCGGGACAGGGAAGAGACCCAGTACTTC,CASSFRDREETQYF,TRBD1,-,TRBJ2-5,TRBV27
TGTGCCATCATGGGTAGCGGGATACAAGAGACCCAGTACTTC,CAIMGSGIQETQYF,TRBD2,once,TRBJ2-5,TRBV10-3
TGTGCCAGTAGCTACCGACAGGGGGAGTTCCCCGGGGAGCTGTTTTTT,CASSYRQGEFPGELFF,TRBD1,-,TRBJ2-2,TRBV19
TGTGCCAGCAGCCCCAGGGGAGGAACTGAAGCTTTCTTT,CASSPRGGTEAFF,-,-,TRBJ1-1,TRBV14
TGTGCCAGCAGCCCGGGGGGACAGGGGGCTAGGAACACTGAAGCTTTCTTT,CASSPGGQGARNTEAFF,TRBD1,-,TRBJ1-1,TRBV9
TGCGCCAGCAGCCAAGAACAAGTCCCAACCACCGGGGAGCTGTTTTTT,CASSQEQVPTTGELFF,-,once,TRBJ2-2,TRBV4-1
TGTGCCAGCAGTTACGCCTACCTCAATGAGCAGTTCTTC,CASSYAYLNEQFF,-,-,TRBJ2-1,TRBV6-5
TGTGCCAGCAGCGTCGCGGGACAGCCCTCTGGGGCCAACGTCCTGACTTTC,CASSVAGQPSGANVLTF,-,-,TRBJ2-6,TRBV9
TGTGCCAGCAGCTTTGGACAGGCCCCTTCCTATGGCTACACCTTC,CASSFGQAPSYGYTF,TRBD1,once,TRBJ1-2,TRBV7-9
TGTGCCACCAGCACCTCGGGACAGGGGGCCTACGAGCAGTACTTC,CATSTSGQGAYEQYF,TRBD1,-,TRBJ2-7,TRBV15
TGCGCCAGCAGCCAAGATCCTGGGGGCACCTACGAGCAGTACTTC,CASSQDPGGTYEQYF,-,once,TRBJ2-7,TRBV4-1
TGTGCCAGCAGGCAAAGGGCTAGCGGACATACGCAGTATTTT,CASRQRASGHTQYF,TRBD2,-,TRBJ2-3,TRBV28
TGTGCCACCAGGCAGGAGTACAATGAGCAGTTCTTC,CATRQEYNEQFF,-,-,TRBJ2-1,TRBV28
TGTGCCAGCAGACAGCAGGACGGACTCTCTGGAAACACCATATATTTT,CASRQQDGLSGNTIYF,-,once,TRBJ1-3,TRBV7-9
TGTGCCAGCAGCCATAAGGGAGGCGGGAGGGATTCCTACAATGAGCAGTTCTTC,CASSHKGGGRDSYNEQFF,TRBD2,-,TRBJ2-1,TRBV27
TGTGCCAGCAGCCAATCTAGGACAGGGGTCCACGAGCAGTACTTC,CASSQSRTGVHEQYF,TRBD1,once,TRBJ2-7,TRBV16
TGTGCCAGCATCCGGGGGAGTTACGACGAGCAGTACTTC,CASIRGSYDEQYF,-,once,TRBJ2-7,TRBV2
TGTGCCAGCAGCGGCCGGACAGGAACAGATACGCAGTATTTT,CASSGRTGTDTQYF,TRBD1,-,TRBJ2-3,TRBV6-1